These T cell receptor beta chains were read from a single sample in a study of T-cell reconstitution after alpha-beta-depleted transplantation in children. One entry per CDR3 protein, called by TCRdb with MiXCR from the PCR reads. The data show about 610,000 distinct CDR3 sequences, 8% to 11% seen once. This sample comprised PBMCs from the stem cell graft donor, obtained from the stem cell graft. The receptor set was obtained from a human donor who donated a stem cell graft to a child with acute myeloid leukemia. CDR3s include the opening cysteine and the closing phenylalanine or tryptophan. D genes are given only for firm matches. Only part of the rows carry a size: once, few, many, or a class if the clone is expanded.

v_call	d_call	j_call	clone_size	cdr3_aa	cdr3_nt
TRBV4-3	TRBD2	TRBJ2-3	.	CASSQGGGRGDTQYF	TGCGCCAGCAGCCAAGGGGGGGGACGTGGAGATACGCAGTATTTT
TRBV6-5	.	TRBJ2-1	few	CASSYLDGGRGGYNEQFF	TGTGCCAGCAGTTACTTGGACGGGGGCAGGGGGGGGTACAATGAGCAGTTCTTC
TRBV25-1	.	TRBJ1-1	many	CASGGAGRNTEAFF	TGTGCCAGCGGGGGAGCGGGGAGGAACACTGAAGCTTTCTTT
TRBV2	TRBD2	TRBJ2-1	.	CASSPLLAGGPSEQFF	TGTGCCAGCAGTCCCTTACTAGCGGGAGGGCCAAGTGAGCAGTTCTTC
TRBV12-3/TRBV12-4	TRBD1	TRBJ1-1	few	CASSLGTGGATEAFF	TGTGCCAGCAGTCTAGGGACAGGGGGGGCCACTGAAGCTTTCTTT
TRBV5-1	.	TRBJ2-5	few	CASSLTSSQRQETQYF	TGCGCCAGCAGCTTAACTTCGTCGCAGAGACAAGAGACCCAGTACTTC
TRBV12-5	.	TRBJ2-2	few	CASGLVGGTNTGELFF	TGTGCTAGTGGTTTGGTGGGGGGGACAAACACCGGGGAGCTGTTTTTT
TRBV20-1	TRBD1	TRBJ2-3	few	CSARPGTGIQDTQYF	TGCAGTGCTAGACCCGGGACAGGGATTCAAGATACGCAGTATTTT
TRBV10-3	TRBD1	TRBJ2-3	.	CAISQRQGTGVTSTDTQYF	TGTGCCATCTCCCAACGACAGGGCACTGGGGTAACTAGCACAGATACGCAGTATTTT
TRBV24-1	TRBD1	TRBJ2-7	many	CATSDPGTGGSYEQYF	TGTGCCACCAGTGACCCCGGGACAGGTGGGTCCTACGAGCAGTACTTC
TRBV6-5	.	TRBJ2-7	few	CASSYSNIAAPYEQYF	TGTGCCAGCAGTTACTCGAACATCGCGGCGCCCTACGAGCAGTACTTC
TRBV10-3	TRBD1	TRBJ1-4	few	CASRTGDEKLFF	TGTGCCTCCCGGACAGGCGATGAAAAACTGTTTTTT
TRBV6-2/TRBV6-3	TRBD2	TRBJ2-5	.	CASSYPLAGGPIAETQYF	TGTGCCAGCAGTTACCCGCTAGCGGGAGGGCCCATTGCGGAGACCCAGTACTTC
TRBV29-1	TRBD2	TRBJ2-7	few	CSVSPTRGGLAGQSAYEQYF	TGCAGCGTTTCCCCGACACGGGGCGGACTAGCGGGACAGAGTGCCTACGAGCAGTACTTC
TRBV29-1	.	TRBJ1-5	few	CSVGPHPNQPQHF	TGCAGCGTTGGTCCCCACCCTAATCAGCCCCAGCATTTT
TRBV5-1	TRBD2	TRBJ2-7	few	CASSFAGTSGYEQYF	TGCGCCAGCAGCTTCGCCGGGACTAGCGGTTACGAGCAGTACTTC
TRBV29-1	.	TRBJ2-2	.	CSVAWRAGELFF	TGCAGCGTCGCCTGGAGAGCGGGGGAGCTGTTTTTT
TRBV5-1	TRBD2	TRBJ2-1	few	CASRATSGSYNEQFF	TGCGCCAGCAGAGCTACTAGCGGGAGTTACAATGAGCAGTTCTTC
TRBV20-1	.	TRBJ2-5	few	CSASRAVGETQYF	TGCAGTGCTAGTAGGGCAGTAGGGGAGACCCAGTACTTC
TRBV11-2	.	TRBJ2-1	few	CASSSTQMGEQFF	TGTGCCAGCAGCTCGACTCAAATGGGTGAGCAGTTCTTC
TRBV5-1	TRBD2	TRBJ2-5	.	CASSLLSSGRAFLETQYF	TGCGCCAGCAGCTTGTTGTCTAGCGGGAGGGCCTTTCTGGAGACCCAGTACTTC
TRBV18	.	TRBJ1-2	many	CASSPEGRPYGYTF	TGTGCCAGCTCGCCGGAGGGGAGGCCCTATGGCTACACCTTC
TRBV7-9	.	TRBJ1-1	many	CASSLRGVQGMNTEAFF	TGTGCCAGCAGCTTAAGGGGGGTTCAAGGCATGAACACTGAAGCTTTCTTT
TRBV7-9	TRBD2	TRBJ2-7	.	CASSLELAGGEQYF	TGTGCCAGCAGCTTAGAACTAGCGGGAGGCGAGCAGTACTTC
TRBV12-3/TRBV12-4	TRBD1	TRBJ2-1	.	CASSFDRGFNEQFF	TGTGCCAGCAGTTTCGACAGGGGCTTCAATGAGCAGTTCTTC
TRBV2	.	TRBJ2-2	many	CASSVSETGELFF	TGTGCCAGCAGTGTGTCCGAGACCGGGGAGCTGTTTTTT
TRBV20-1	TRBD2	TRBJ2-3	few	CSARVPSGSTDTQYF	TGCAGTGCTAGAGTTCCTAGCGGAAGCACAGATACGCAGTATTTT
TRBV30	.	TRBJ2-7	.	CAWSVDRASYEQYF	TGTGCCTGGAGTGTAGACAGAGCCTCCTACGAGCAGTACTTC